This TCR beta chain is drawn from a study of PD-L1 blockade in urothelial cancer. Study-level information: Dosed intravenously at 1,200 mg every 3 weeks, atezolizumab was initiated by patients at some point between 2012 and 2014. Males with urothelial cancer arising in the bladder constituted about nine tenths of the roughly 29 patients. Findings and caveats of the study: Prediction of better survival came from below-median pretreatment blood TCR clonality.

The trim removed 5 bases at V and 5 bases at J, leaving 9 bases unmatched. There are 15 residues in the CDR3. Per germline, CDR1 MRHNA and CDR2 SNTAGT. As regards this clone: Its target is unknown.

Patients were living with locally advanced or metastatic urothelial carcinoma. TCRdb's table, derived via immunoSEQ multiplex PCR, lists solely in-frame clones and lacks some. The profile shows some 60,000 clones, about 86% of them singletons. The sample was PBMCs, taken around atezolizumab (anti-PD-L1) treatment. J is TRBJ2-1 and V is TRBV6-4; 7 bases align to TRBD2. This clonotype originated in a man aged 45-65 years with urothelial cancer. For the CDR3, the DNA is TGTGCCAGCAGTCCTGAAAAACTAGCGAACAATGAGCAGTTCTTC. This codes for CASSPEKLANNEQFF.